What follows are 20 T cell receptor beta chains derived from one specimen sequenced in a study of metastatic and nonmetastatic thyroid tumors. All patients were treatment-naive before thyroid surgery. TCRdb called clones again from the PCR reads with MiXCR. Of more than 40,000 clones in the sample, around 4% were seen once. The sample was blood. These receptor sequences come from a female donor with papillary thyroid cancer or a benign thyroid nodule (not recorded which). Some clones in this sample may be carry-over from other donors' samples.

This clone has only a few counts. The rearrangement uses TRBV6-2 or TRBV6-3 and TRBJ2-1; 13 nucleotides line up with TRBD2. Germline V gene data show CDR1 as MNHEY and CDR2 as SVGEGT. The CDR3 consists of 16 residues. V dropped 6 bases and J dropped 7; count of bases not matched to a gene: 9. CDR3 sequence (DNA): TGTGCCAGCAGGCTTACTGGGACTAGCGGGATAAATGAGCAGTTCTTC. Its translation is CASRLTGTSGINEQFF.

This clone showed up many times. The rearrangement joins TRBV19 to TRBJ2-1; TRBD1 matches 9 bases. CDR3 size: 16 residues. Per germline, CDR1 LNHDA and CDR2 SQIVND (reference sequence). V lost 3 bases to trimming and J lost 5 bases; unmatched junction nucleotides: 8. The CDR3 DNA is TGTGCCAGTAGTATCCTAGGACAGGGGCGACACAATGAGCAGTTCTTC. Residues: CASSILGQGRHNEQFF. Filled out from reference TRBV19 and TRBJ2-1, the complete variable domain reads DGGITQSPKYLFRKEGQNVTLSCEQNLNHDAMYWYRQDPGQGLRLIYYSQIVNDFQKGDIAEGYSVSREKKESFPLTVTSAQKNPTAFYLCASSILGQGRHNEQFFGPGTRLTVL.

This clone appeared many times. The J gene is TRBJ2-3, the V gene TRBV12-5; 13 bases are a match to TRBD2. Germline-derived CDR1 and CDR2 are LGHNT and FRNRAP. The CDR3 loop spans 20 amino acids. The V gene end was trimmed by 0 bases and the J gene end by 1 base; junction bases not matched to a gene: 10. The CDR3 loop reads CASGLVQLAGGVLGTDTQYF. DNA for the CDR3: TGTGCTAGTGGTTTGGTACAACTAGCGGGAGGGGTTTTGGGCACAGATACGCAGTATTTT.

This clone was observed at least ten times. The rearrangement uses TRBV5-1 and TRBJ1-1; 7 bases are a match to TRBD1. V trimming: 2 bases; J trimming: 4 bases; junction bases outside the gene matches: 5. Germline V gene data show CDR1 as SGHRS and CDR2 as YFSETQ. The length of the CDR3 is 14 residues. CDR3 sequence reads: CASSFRGGSTEAFF. The DNA for the CDR3 is TGCGCCAGCAGCTTCAGGGGGGGGAGCACTGAAGCTTTCTTT.

The chain is built from TRBV28 and TRBJ2-2; perhaps TRBD2 as D (6 bases). Between the trimmed V and J ends, which lost 4 bases and 6 bases, there was a span of 12 bases. The CDR3 loop spans 14 amino acids. CDR1 MDHEN and CDR2 SYDVKM come from the germline V gene. CDR3 DNA sequence: TGTGCCAGCAGTTCAGCCGGGACTGCCGGGGAGCTGTTTTTT. This translates into CASSSAGTAGELFF.

This clone came up many times. The chain uses TRBV11-2 and TRBJ2-3; tentative D call: TRBD2 (7 bases). V gave up 2 bases and J gave up 3 bases, with 18 bases separating them. CDR1 is SGHAT and CDR2 is FQNNGV in the germline V gene. The CDR3 is 17 residues long. CDR3 loop: CASSLKPRRGGTDTQYF. For the CDR3, the DNA is TGTGCCAGCAGCTTAAAACCCAGGAGGGGGGGTACAGATACGCAGTATTTT.

The chain recombines TRBV29-1 with TRBJ1-2; D is unclear. This CDR3 spans 12 amino acids. V lost 2 bases and J 7 bases, leaving 11 bases between the germline ends. Germline V lookup: CDR1 SQVTM, CDR2 ANQGSEA. The CDR3 sequence: CSVEWGECGYTF. In nucleotides, the CDR3 is TGCAGCGTTGAATGGGGTGAGTGTGGCTACACCTTC.

The table lists this clone with many counts. The chain carries TRBV30 and TRBJ1-2; TRBD1 aligns across 10 bases. CDR3 size: 15 residues. V shed 2 bases and J 6 bases; nucleotides not matched to a gene: 9. CDR1 and CDR2 (germline): GTSNPN, SVGIG (reference sequence). The CDR3 coding sequence is TGTGCCTGGAGTTCCCCGGGACAGGGGTTAGATGGCTACACCTTC. Its protein product is CAWSSPGQGLDGYTF.

The CDR3 is CASSFVDNLYGYTF. CDR3 nucleotides: TGTGCCAGCAGTTTTGTCGACAACCTCTATGGCTACACCTTC. This chain links TRBV28 with TRBJ1-2, with D unresolved. The V end lost 3 bases, the J end lost 4 bases, and 12 bases lay between the germline ends. Germline V gene lookup returns CDR1 MDHEN and CDR2 SYDVKM. The CDR3 loop spans 14 amino acids.

This clone was found once. A much larger clonotype is one base distant, so this may be a read error. The same CDR3 also results from other DNA sequences found in this sample. This chain links TRBV18 with TRBJ1-5, with D perhaps TRBD1 (5 bases). Per germline, CDR1 KGHSH and CDR2 LQKENI. Trimming removed 5 bases from V and 5 bases from J, with 13 bases in between. The CDR3 loop spans 14 amino acids. CDR3 sequence: CASSTTTGHQPQHF. CDR3 in DNA: TGTGCCAGCTCAACAACTACAGGTCATCAGCCCCAGCATTTT.

This clone occurred many times. The chain joins TRBV30 to TRBJ1-2, with TRBD1 as a possible D gene (5 bases). The CDR3 runs 13 residues. Germline V gene lookup returns CDR1 GTSNPN and CDR2 SVGIG (reference sequence). With 2 bases removed from V and 2 bases from J, the gap between germline ends came to 9 bases. CDR3 in amino acids: CAWSRGENYGYTF. For the CDR3, the DNA is TGTGCCTGGAGTCGGGGGGAGAACTATGGCTACACCTTC. The full variable domain, in which reference TRBV30 and TRBJ1-2 provide the parts outside the CDR3, is SQTIHQWPATLVQPVGSPLSLECTVEGTSNPNLYWYRQAAGRGLQLLFYSVGIGQISSEVPQNLSASRPQDRQFILSSKKLLLSDSGFYLCAWSRGENYGYTFGSGTRLTVV.

CDR3 protein: CASSLIAGAEQYF. The CDR3 DNA reads as TGTGCCAGCAGTTTAATCGCAGGTGCCGAGCAGTACTTC. The chain carries TRBV12-3 or TRBV12-4 and TRBJ2-7; D is uncertain. The CDR3 is made up of 13 amino acids. Trimming left V 2 bases short and J 6 bases short, with 11 bases between.

In its sample, this clone was seen many times. J is TRBJ1-3 and V is TRBV19; D remains ambiguous. With 8 bases removed from V and 0 bases from J, the gap between germline ends came to 11 bases. The CDR3 loop spans 14 amino acids. Germline CDR1 is LNHDA and CDR2 is SQIVND (reference sequence). The CDR3 DNA follows: TGTGCCAGTCGCGGCGGGAGCTCTGGAAACACCATATATTTT. Its protein product is CASRGGSSGNTIYF.

This clone is medium-sized by share. The chain joins TRBV7-3 to TRBJ2-2, with a tentative D call TRBD2 (5 bases). Trimming removed 5 bases at V and 7 bases at J, with 11 bases between. Germline V gives CDR1 SGHTA, CDR2 FQGTGA. The CDR3 extends over 13 amino acids. Written as DNA, the CDR3 is TGTGCCAGCAGCCCGGATCGGGGCGGGGAGCTGTTTTTT. The encoded protein is CASSPDRGGELFF.

This clone was counted between two and nine times. Germline is not matched at one junction end, which may reflect a read error. This chain connects TRBV6-1 to TRBJ1-6; 7 bases are a match to TRBD1. From germline, CDR1 is MNHNS and CDR2 SASEGT. This CDR3 comprises 15 residues. Here the CDR3 reads CASIYEAGGNSPLHF. CDR3 DNA: TGTGCCAGCATTTACGAGGCAGGGGGTAATTCGCCCCTCCACTTT.

This clone was observed many times. The rearrangement joins TRBV5-5 to TRBJ2-3; no firm D call. Trimming removed 4 bases at V and 0 bases at J, with 9 bases between. The CDR3 spans 14 residues. Germline V gene data show CDR1 as SGHKS and CDR2 as YYEKEE (reference sequence). The CDR3 DNA sequence: TGTGCCAGCAGCCGAGAGGATAGCACAGATACGCAGTATTTT. Its translation is CASSREDSTDTQYF.

This clone appeared many times. The chain combines TRBV9 with TRBJ2-1; D is unresolved. The V gene's germline CDR1 is SGDLS and CDR2 YYNGEE. This CDR3 is 16 amino acids long. Deletions cut 0 bases from V and 6 bases from J, with 16 bases between. The CDR3 region has the DNA TGTGCCAGCAGCGTAGACGTTCTAGTCCCCGCCAATGAGCAGTTCTTC. Its translation: CASSVDVLVPANEQFF. The variable domain in full, with the rest retrieved from reference TRBV9 and TRBJ2-1, is DSGVTQTPKHLITATGQRVTLRCSPRSGDLSVYWYQQSLDQGLQFLIQYYNGEERAKGNILERFSAQQFPDLHSELNLSSLELGDSALYFCASSVDVLVPANEQFFGPGTRLTVL.

This chain joins TRBV24-1 and TRBJ2-1, with D unclear. Germline assignment: CDR1 KGHDR and CDR2 SFDVKD. The CDR3 has 17 residues. With 4 bases removed from V and 2 bases from J, the gap between germline ends came to 17 bases. The CDR3 DNA is TGTGCCACCAGTGACTCATTCTCGGGTGGTGCCTACAATGAGCAGTTCTTC. Amino acids: CATSDSFSGGAYNEQFF.

With respect to this clone: A junction end diverges from the germline sequence, so it may reflect a read error. The chain uses TRBV2 and TRBJ2-7; TRBD1 aligns across 7 bases. The CDR3 runs 13 residues. Germline V gives CDR1 SNHLY, CDR2 FYNNEI. The CDR3 nucleotides read TGCGCCAGCTCCCGGGACAGCGACTACGAGCAGTACTTC. Translation: CASSRDSDYEQYF.

This clone has a count of ten or more. The gene calls are TRBV29-1 and TRBJ2-1; D gene ambiguous. This CDR3 is built from 16 residues. V was trimmed by 5 bases and J by 0 bases, leaving 17 bases between them. CDR1 and CDR2 (germline): SQVTM, ANQGSEA. CDR3 residues: CSVFYATQSSYNEQFF. The CDR3 DNA sequence: TGCAGCGTTTTCTACGCGACGCAAAGCTCCTACAATGAGCAGTTCTTC.